These T cell receptor beta chains were read from a single sample in a study of control samples from healthy donors and cancer patients. The data were produced by immunoSEQ multiplex PCR, yet TCRdb's version contains in-frame clones alone and is incomplete. The table includes some 79,000 clones, approximately 94% detected once. The sample consisted of PBMCs. These receptors originate from a middle-aged woman with lung cancer. Both conserved end residues are part of each CDR3. D genes are given only for firm matches. The size field is filled for only some rows; it gives once, few, many or a size class.

d_gene | j_gene | v_gene | abundance | len | CDR3aa | CDR3nt
. | TRBJ2-5 | TRBV18 | . | 14 | CASSPPTRVETQYF | TGTGCCAGCTCACCACCGACTAGGGTAGAGACCCAGTACTTC
. | TRBJ2-2 | TRBV24-1 | once | 15 | CATSEPRVNTGELFF | TGTGCCACCAGTGAACCCAGGGTGAACACCGGGGAGCTGTTTTTT
. | TRBJ1-5 | TRBV7-2 | . | 14 | CASSPGRTIGPQHF | TGTGCCAGCAGCCCCGGACGGACTATAGGGCCCCAGCATTTT
TRBD2 | TRBJ2-7 | TRBV28 | . | 14 | CASMAAGDIDEQYF | TGTGCCAGCATGGCGGCGGGGGATATAGACGAGCAGTACTTC
TRBD1 | TRBJ1-1 | TRBV7-9 | . | 16 | CASSSLRGPQNTEAFF | TGTGCCAGCAGCTCGCTCAGGGGGCCACAGAACACTGAAGCTTTCTTT
. | TRBJ1-1 | TRBV19 | . | 12 | CASSWEGHEAFF | TGTGCCAGTAGTTGGGAGGGTCACGAAGCTTTCTTT
. | TRBJ1-6 | TRBV5-1 | . | 14 | CASSLGRGNSPLHF | TGCGCCAGCAGCTTGGGACGGGGTAATTCACCCCTCCACTTT
. | TRBJ1-5 | TRBV3-1/TRBV3-2 | . | 14 | CASSQDKENQPQHF | TGTGCCAGCAGCCAAGACAAGGAGAATCAGCCCCAGCATTTT
. | TRBJ1-5 | TRBV7-9 | . | 13 | CASSLDGNQPQHF | TGTGCCAGCAGCTTAGATGGGAATCAGCCCCAGCATTTT
. | TRBJ2-5 | TRBV28 | . | 18 | CASIHRGWAIRKQETQYF | TGTGCCAGCATCCACCGGGGGTGGGCTATACGAAAACAAGAGACCCAGTACTTC
. | TRBJ1-1 | TRBV30 | . | 11 | CAWRLRGEAFF | TGTGCCTGGCGGCTTCGGGGGGAAGCTTTCTTT
. | TRBJ1-1 | TRBV6-5 | . | 14 | CASSYDRGQPEAFF | TGTGCCAGCAGTTACGATCGGGGGCAGCCTGAAGCTTTCTTT
TRBD1 | TRBJ2-2 | TRBV12-5 | once | 16 | CASEGTAQPNTGELFF | TGTGCTAGTGAAGGGACAGCCCAACCTAACACCGGGGAGCTGTTTTTT
TRBD1 | TRBJ2-1 | TRBV14 | . | 19 | CASSQDRGRVFSSYNEQFF | TGTGCCAGCAGCCAAGACAGGGGGCGGGTCTTCAGCTCCTACAATGAGCAGTTCTTC